Following are 6 T cell receptor beta chains from one sample sequenced in a study of cytomegalovirus exposure and HLA in healthy donors. PCR involved 60 Vbeta and 13 Jbeta primers. TCRdb's copy holds only in-frame clones and misses some; the assay was immunoSEQ multiplex PCR. The data contain about 190,000 clones, about three quarters of them singletons. The specimen was PBMCs. All receptors derive from a woman between 40 and 55 years old in good health and CMV-seronegative.

The V and J genes are TRBV6-1 and TRBJ2-2; 8 bases are a match to TRBD2. This CDR3 is 15 amino acids long. The V segment lost 9 bases and the J segment 1 base; nucleotides outside the gene matches: 7. Germline V gene sequence: CDR1 MNHNS, CDR2 SASEGT. CDR3 in DNA: TGTGCCAGTACACGGAGCGGGGGGAACACCGGGGAGCTGTTTTTT. Encoded protein: CASTRSGGNTGELFF.

The CDR3 spells CASSFGQPSRLSGRYEQYF. Here the CDR3 DNA reads TGTGCCAGCAGTTTCGGCCAACCGAGTCGGCTTAGCGGGAGATACGAGCAGTACTTC. The gene calls are TRBV27 and TRBJ2-7, with TRBD2 identical over 9 bases. Germline lookup yields CDR1 MNHEY and CDR2 SMNVEV (reference sequence). The CDR3 runs to 19 residues. V dropped 3 bases and J dropped 4; count of bases not matched to a gene: 19.

The chain recombines TRBV7-9 with TRBJ1-1; D might be TRBD1 (5 bases). Between the trimmed V and J ends, which lost 1 base and 2 bases, there was a span of 8 bases. Germline V gene data show CDR1 as SEHNR and CDR2 as FQNEAQ (reference sequence). This CDR3 contains 14 residues. This CDR3 reads CASSLGTSNTEAFF. The CDR3 DNA follows: TGTGCCAGCAGCTTAGGGACATCTAACACTGAAGCTTTCTTT.

The chain combines TRBV29-1 with TRBJ1-2; 8 bases are shared with TRBD1. Per the germline V gene, CDR1 is SQVTM and CDR2 is ANQGSEA. The CDR3 covers 16 residues. V dropped 5 bases and J dropped 3; count of bases not matched to a gene: 14. The CDR3 reads CSVKELRAGGHYGYTF. CDR3 coding DNA: TGCAGCGTTAAGGAATTGCGGGCAGGGGGCCACTATGGCTACACCTTC.

This clone was detected a few times. This chain connects TRBV12-5 to TRBJ2-5; 16 bases agree with TRBD2. CDR3 size: 15 residues. J gave up 5 bases and V 4 bases, and 1 base lay outside the gene matches. Germline V gene lookup returns CDR1 LGHNT and CDR2 FRNRAP. CDR3 region: CASGWGLAGGETQYF. The CDR3 DNA is TGTGCTAGTGGTTGGGGACTAGCGGGAGGGGAGACCCAGTACTTC.

The rearrangement uses TRBV30 and TRBJ2-3; 9 bases agree with TRBD2. The CDR3 has 15 residues. J gave up 4 bases and V 0 bases, and 5 bases lay outside the gene matches. Germline assignment: CDR1 GTSNPN and CDR2 SVGIG (reference sequence). The CDR3 nucleotides read TGTGCCTGGAGTGTTGGCGGGAGGGGGTCAGATACGCAGTATTTT. This encodes CAWSVGGRGSDTQYF.